The 30 T cell receptor beta chains below were found in one sample sequenced in a study of blood T cell repertoires in COVID-19. This table comes from immunoSEQ multiplex PCR, and its TCRdb copy is limited to in-frame clones, with some not included. The sample has over 30,000 clones, more than 65% seen once; the top ten hold approximately 30%. Sequencing input: peripheral blood. All receptors come from a man older than 75 with active or convalescent COVID-19.

The chain uses TRBV19 and TRBJ1-2; tentative D call: TRBD1 (5 bases). V lost 8 bases and J 2 bases, leaving 21 bases between the germline ends. This CDR3 comprises 16 residues. Germline-derived CDR1 and CDR2 are LNHDA and SQIVND (reference sequence). The CDR3 DNA is TGTGCCAGTTCCGACTCTAGACCTCCAGGGAACTATGGCTACACCTTC. Amino acids: CASSDSRPPGNYGYTF.

CDR3: CASSPTGSGGSRTGELFF. The CDR3 bases are TGTGCCAGCAGTCCAACCGGGTCTGGCGGGAGTCGCACCGGGGAGCTGTTTTTT. The chain combines TRBV7-3 with TRBJ2-2; 7 positions match TRBD2. V shed 6 bases and J 4 bases; nucleotides not matched to a gene: 17. Germline CDR1 is SGHTA and CDR2 is FQGTGA. The CDR3 contains 18 residues. Full variable domain (remainder filled in from reference TRBV7-3 and TRBJ2-2): GAGVSQTPSNKVTEKGKYVELRCDPISGHTALYWYRQSLGQGPEFLIYFQGTGAADDSGLPNDRFFAVRPEGSVSTLKIQRTERGDSAVYLCASSPTGSGGSRTGELFFGEGSRLTVL.

The CDR3, as DNA: TGTGCCAGCAGCCCCAGGGTATCGGGCAATCAGCCCCAGCATTTT. Protein product: CASSPRVSGNQPQHF. The chain combines TRBV2 with TRBJ1-5; a weak D match, TRBD1 (5 bases). Germline values: CDR1 SNHLY, CDR2 FYNNEI. The CDR3 spans 15 residues. Deletions cut 6 bases from V and 2 bases from J, with 14 bases between. Drawing the rest from reference TRBV2 and TRBJ1-5, the complete variable domain is EPEVTQTPSHQVTQMGQEVILRCVPISNHLYFYWYRQILGQKVEFLVSFYNNEISEKSEIFDDQFSVERPDGSNFTLKIRSTKLEDSAMYFCASSPRVSGNQPQHFGDGTRLSIL.

The CDR3 region has the DNA TGTGCCAGCAGTGACGTTTTAATAGCTAACTATGGCTACACCTTC. Translation gives CASSDVLIANYGYTF. V and J are TRBV2 and TRBJ1-2; D ambiguous. Germline loops: CDR1 SNHLY, CDR2 FYNNEI. Trimming shortened V by 3 bases and J by 0 bases, and 11 bases separated the two germline ends. There are 15 residues in the CDR3.

The V and J genes are TRBV6-1 and TRBJ2-5, with TRBD2 identical over 11 bases. CDR1 and CDR2 from the germline V gene are MNHNS and SASEGT. J lost 5 bases, V lost 2 bases, and 4 bases had no gene match. The CDR3 sequence is 15 residues long. The CDR3 loop is CASSELVAGGETQYF. CDR3 bases: TGTGCCAGCAGTGAATTGGTAGCGGGAGGGGAGACCCAGTACTTC.

The genes are TRBV28 and TRBJ1-5; D gene uncertain. This CDR3 has 16 residues. Germline V CDR1 and CDR2: MDHEN, SYDVKM. V lost 5 bases, J lost 4 bases, and 18 bases lay in between. The CDR3 loop is CASSEPSRGPNQPQHF. CDR3 coding DNA: TGTGCCAGCAGTGAACCTTCACGAGGCCCTAATCAGCCCCAGCATTTT.

The gene calls are TRBV19 and TRBJ1-2; 7 bases map to TRBD1. The trim removed 6 bases at V and 1 base at J, leaving 8 bases unmatched. Looked up from germline, CDR1 is LNHDA and CDR2 is SQIVND (reference sequence). CDR3 length: 15 amino acids. The CDR3 sequence is CASRPETGINYGYTF. Here the CDR3 DNA reads TGTGCCAGTAGACCGGAGACAGGGATTAACTATGGCTACACCTTC.

This clone was seen only a few times. J is TRBJ2-5 and V is TRBV7-2; 7 bases align to TRBD1. The germline V gene encodes CDR1 SGHTA and CDR2 FQGNSA. This CDR3 is built from 13 residues. Trimming removed 8 bases from V and 2 bases from J; junction bases left unmatched: 5. CDR3 sequence (DNA): TGTGCCAGCGGTAGGGGACAGCAAGAGACCCAGTACTTC. This translates into CASGRGQQETQYF.

The count of this clone is one. V usage is TRBV30 and J usage is TRBJ2-3, with D perhaps TRBD1 (5 bases). Germline V gene lookup returns CDR1 GTSNPN and CDR2 SVGIG (reference sequence). There are 13 residues in the CDR3. Trimming shortened V by 5 bases and J by 3 bases, and 12 bases separated the two germline ends. In DNA, the CDR3 is TGTGCCTGGGCAGGGTTCGCTACAGATACGCAGTATTTT. This codes for CAWAGFATDTQYF.

The CDR3: CASSQDQNQPQHF. The CDR3 nucleotides read TGTGCCAGCAGCCAAGACCAAAATCAGCCCCAGCATTTT. The chain uses TRBV3-1 (or the pseudogene TRBV3-2) and TRBJ1-5; D gene uncertain. In germline, CDR1 is LGHDT, CDR2 YNNKEL (reference sequence). With 0 bases removed from V and 4 bases from J, the gap between germline ends came to 4 bases. This CDR3 is 13 amino acids long.

The J gene is TRBJ2-7, the V gene TRBV7-2; perhaps TRBD1 as D (6 bases). V gave up 3 bases and J gave up 5 bases, with 11 bases separating them. This CDR3 is built from 13 residues. The germline gives CDR1 SGHTA, CDR2 FQGNSA. DNA of the CDR3: TGTGCCAGCAGCTTTCGCAGGGGCGACGAGCAGTACTTC. Translation gives CASSFRRGDEQYF.

The chain joins TRBV5-1 to TRBJ2-3, with 11 nucleotides matching TRBD1. The J segment lost 2 bases and the V segment lost 4 bases, leaving 6 bases of the junction unmatched. From germline, CDR1 is SGHRS and CDR2 YFSETQ. The CDR3 sequence is 16 residues long. CDR3 residues: CASSTRTGGPTDTQYF. The CDR3 coding sequence is TGCGCCAGCAGCACCCGGACAGGGGGCCCCACAGATACGCAGTATTTT. The full variable domain, with the rest looked up from reference TRBV5-1 and TRBJ2-3, is KAGVTQTPRYLIKTRGQQVTLSCSPISGHRSVSWYQQTPGQGLQFLFEYFSETQRNKGNFPGRFSGRQFSNSRSEMNVSTLELGDSALYLCASSTRTGGPTDTQYFGPGTRLTVL.

The genes are TRBV12-3 or TRBV12-4 and TRBJ2-3; no clear D. There are 12 residues in the CDR3. V dropped 6 bases and J dropped 8 bases, with 12 bases sitting between them. The CDR3 DNA sequence: TGTGCCAGCAGCCCACCGTCCGGTACGCAGTATTTT. It specifies CASSPPSGTQYF.

This sequence joins TRBV4-3 and TRBJ2-7, with TRBD1 matching 9 bases. Germline V gene data show CDR1 as LGHNA and CDR2 as YSLEER. The CDR3 contains 15 residues. After removal of 5 bases from V and 4 bases from J, the junction contained 9 bases not matched to a gene. CDR3 nucleotide sequence: TGCGCCAGCAGCTACGAGACAGGGGGAGCATACGAGCAGTACTTC. Translating gives CASSYETGGAYEQYF.

The J gene is TRBJ2-1, the V gene TRBV5-6; 8 nucleotides match TRBD1. The CDR3 is 16 residues long. The germline V gene has CDR1 SGHDT and CDR2 YYEEEE. V lost 4 bases and J lost 6; bases outside the gene matches: 12. CDR3 region: CASSPGGGQGGNEQFF. CDR3 nucleotide sequence: TGTGCCAGCAGCCCAGGAGGCGGACAGGGTGGCAATGAGCAGTTCTTC.

This rearrangement joins TRBV5-1 to TRBJ2-2; 7 bases fit TRBD1. Germline CDR1 SGHRS, CDR2 YFSETQ. The J segment lost 7 bases and the V segment lost 6 bases, leaving 12 bases of the junction unmatched. This CDR3 comprises 15 residues. As DNA, the CDR3 is TGCGCCAGCACCCCCCAGGGGGAAGTGGTCGGGGAGCTGTTTTTT. Protein: CASTPQGEVVGELFF. Combining the CDR3 with reference TRBV5-1 and TRBJ2-2 gives the whole variable domain KAGVTQTPRYLIKTRGQQVTLSCSPISGHRSVSWYQQTPGQGLQFLFEYFSETQRNKGNFPGRFSGRQFSNSRSEMNVSTLELGDSALYLCASTPQGEVVGELFFGEGSRLTVL.

V is TRBV6-2 or TRBV6-3 and J is TRBJ1-5; a weak D match, TRBD1 (6 bases). This CDR3 spans 14 amino acids. Germline lookup yields CDR1 MNHEY and CDR2 SVGEGT. Trimming removed 4 bases from V and 5 bases from J, with 12 bases in between. The CDR3 sequence: CASSFANRDQPQHF. The CDR3 nucleotides read TGTGCCAGCAGTTTCGCCAACAGGGATCAGCCCCAGCATTTT.

The chain links TRBV30 to TRBJ1-3, with D unresolved. CDR3 length equals 13 residues. CDR1 is GTSNPN, CDR2 SVGIG, per germline (reference sequence). Trimming pared 3 bases from V and 0 bases from J, leaving 6 bases between. In nucleotides, the CDR3 is TGTGCCTGGAGGTATTCCTCTGGAAACACCATATATTTT. Encoded protein: CAWRYSSGNTIYF.

This clone has a handful of counts. The V gene is TRBV5-1, the J gene TRBJ1-6; 8 nucleotides match TRBD1. The junction had 9 bases not matched to a gene; V was cut back by 4 bases and J by 9 bases. The CDR3 length is 15 residues. CDR1 and CDR2 from the germline V gene are SGHRS and YFSETQ. CDR3 coding DNA: TGCGCCAGCAGCGTCGGACAGGGAGGTTTTTCACCCCTCCACTTT. Translation: CASSVGQGGFSPLHF.

This chain connects TRBV21-1 to TRBJ1-1. TRBV21-1 is assigned pseudogene status. This CDR3 has 15 amino acids. As DNA, the CDR3 is TGTGCCAGCAGCAAAGATGCGGATAAGAACACTGAAGCTTTCTTT. This translates into CASSKDADKNTEAFF.

The chain combines TRBV29-1 with TRBJ2-1; 8 bases agree with TRBD2. Germline CDR1 and CDR2: SQVTM and ANQGSEA. This CDR3 is 13 amino acids long. V shed 4 bases and J 5 bases; nucleotides not matched to a gene: 4. The CDR3 loop reads CSVVAGGDNEQFF. As DNA, the CDR3 is TGCAGCGTTGTGGCGGGAGGAGACAATGAGCAGTTCTTC.

In DNA form, the CDR3 reads TGTGCCATCAGTGGCCCCCCCCAATCGGGGAAAGAGACCCAGTACTTC. This gives the protein CAISGPPQSGKETQYF. The V call is TRBV10-3, the J call TRBJ2-5, with D possibly TRBD2 on 5 matching bases. The CDR3 has 16 amino acids. The V gene's germline CDR1 is ENHRY and CDR2 SYGVKD. V was trimmed by 4 bases and J by 3 bases, leaving 18 bases between them.

The V call is TRBV13, the J call TRBJ2-2; D gene unclear. Germline CDR1 reads PRHDT; CDR2 reads FYEKMQ (reference sequence). The CDR3 length is 12 residues. Trimming removed 5 bases from V and 4 bases from J, with 5 bases in between. CDR3 sequence reads: CASSPSTGELFF. In DNA form, the CDR3 reads TGTGCCAGCAGCCCGAGCACCGGGGAGCTGTTTTTT.

This chain connects TRBV7-8 to TRBJ1-1; a possible D gene is TRBD1 (6 bases). Germline V gives CDR1 SGHVS, CDR2 FQNEAQ. With 6 bases removed from V and 0 bases from J, the gap between germline ends came to 11 bases. The CDR3 is made up of 14 amino acids. The CDR3 region is CASREDSLNTEAFF. In DNA form, the CDR3 reads TGTGCCAGCAGGGAGGACAGTTTGAACACTGAAGCTTTCTTT.

V gene TRBV11-2 combines with J gene TRBJ2-3; TRBD2 might be the D (6 bases). The CDR3 sequence is 16 residues long. V lost 1 base and J 6 bases, leaving 17 bases between the germline ends. Germline CDR1 is SGHAT and CDR2 is FQNNGV. The CDR3 spells CASSLVSGSGFDTQYF. For the CDR3, the DNA is TGTGCCAGCAGCTTAGTTTCCGGGAGTGGGTTCGATACGCAGTATTTT.

This clone was counted a single time. Other DNA sequences in this specimen translate into the identical CDR3. V and J are TRBV7-9 and TRBJ2-7; a possible D gene is TRBD1 (6 bases). Germline V lookup: CDR1 SEHNR, CDR2 FQNEAQ (reference sequence). The CDR3 extends over 13 amino acids. Trimming took 2 bases from V and 5 from J, leaving 10 bases between them. CDR3 sequence: CASSLTGPNEQYF. CDR3 DNA: TGTGCCAGCAGCTTAACAGGGCCGAACGAGCAGTACTTC.

The DNA of the CDR3 is TGTGCCAGCAGCTCCAGGGGGCTGGGCGAAAGGGAGCAGTACTTC. As protein: CASSSRGLGEREQYF. The gene calls are TRBV5-4 and TRBJ2-7, with 8 bases fitting TRBD1. CDR1 SGHNT and CDR2 YYREEE come from the germline V gene (reference sequence). The CDR3 is 15 amino acids. With 3 bases clipped from V and 7 bases from J, the junction kept 12 bases outside the gene matches. Full variable domain (rest looked up from reference TRBV5-4 and TRBJ2-7): ETGVTQSPTHLIKTRGQQVTLRCSSQSGHNTVSWYQQALGQGPQFIFQYYREEENGRGNFPPRFSGLQFPNYSSELNVNALELDDSALYLCASSSRGLGEREQYFGPGTRLTVT.

This clone has a handful of counts. V usage is TRBV28 and J usage is TRBJ1-5; the D gene is possibly TRBD1 (5 bases). This CDR3 spans 15 amino acids. The V gene lost 5 bases and the J gene lost 0 bases, with 11 bases spanning the gap. CDR1 is MDHEN, CDR2 SYDVKM, per germline. CDR3 sequence reads: CASSGGDNSNQPQHF. CDR3 nucleotides: TGTGCCAGCAGTGGGGGGGATAATAGCAATCAGCCCCAGCATTTT.

The V and J genes are TRBV16 and TRBJ1-1; tentatively, D is TRBD1 (6 bases). The CDR3 has 15 amino acids. CDR1 is KGHSY and CDR2 is FQNENV in the germline V gene. With 1 base removed from V and 0 bases from J, the gap between germline ends came to 9 bases. CDR3 nucleotides: TGTGCCAGCAGCCAATTGCAGGGGATGAACACTGAAGCTTTCTTT. Protein sequence: CASSQLQGMNTEAFF.

This clone has just one count. The gene calls are TRBV19 and TRBJ2-1; 8 nucleotides agree with TRBD2. CDR3 length: 14 residues. CDR1 and CDR2 (germline): LNHDA, SQIVND (reference sequence). With 9 bases clipped from V and 7 bases from J, the junction kept 11 bases outside the gene matches. CDR3 bases: TGTGCCAGCTCTCGGGGGGGGCTCTCTAATGAGCAGTTCTTC. It is translated as CASSRGGLSNEQFF.